The entry below describes one T cell receptor beta chain. Its antigen is not known. This sample is drawn from a study of lymphopenia after photon versus proton radiotherapy. Study-level points and caveats: Survival link was tested only in deceased patients; proton benefit remains a possibility. In patients who died, overall survival fell as post-nadir TCR diversity dropped more. Relative stability marked proton patients; photon patients lost diversity and naive cells.

Here immunoSEQ multiplex PCR was the method, and the copy in TCRdb shows in-frame clones only, minus some. Here the sample spans 150,000 to 200,000 clones, roughly nine tenths being singletons. With V trimmed by 2 bases and J by 6 bases, 4 bases remained unmatched. Germline values: CDR1 MRHNA, CDR2 SNTAGT. The CDR3 contains 15 residues. The rearrangement links TRBV6-4 to TRBJ2-2; 9 bases agree with TRBD1. The specimen comprised peripheral blood, sampled from a patient treated with photon-based radiotherapy. This sequence was found in a man aged 50 to 59 with gastric cancer. CDR3: CASSDRDREAGELFF. DNA of the CDR3: TGTGCCAGCAGTGACCGGGACAGGGAAGCCGGGGAGCTGTTTTTT.